These 11 T cell receptor beta chains were sequenced from one sample in a study of CD8 T cells in ankylosing spondylitis. TCRdb re-called the 5' RACE reads with MiXCR, one entry per CDR3 protein. Found here are about 240,000 distinct CDR3 sequences, less than 10% of them singletons; the top ten hold 6.8%. Sequencing used blood, either unsorted or a sorted T cell fraction (not recorded which). The origin of the receptors is a male donor with ankylosing spondylitis or in good health (not recorded which).

The chain carries TRBV4-3 and TRBJ2-1; TRBD2 matches 9 bases. CDR3 length: 16 amino acids. Per germline, CDR1 LGHNA and CDR2 YSLEER. After removal of 2 bases from V and 5 bases from J, the junction contained 7 bases not matched to a gene. This CDR3 reads CASSQHRSGSNNEQFF. CDR3 bases: TGCGCCAGCAGCCAACATCGTAGCGGGAGTAACAATGAGCAGTTCTTC.

This clonotype was detected only a few times. The rearrangement joins TRBV7-9 to TRBJ1-1; the D gene is possibly TRBD1 (5 bases). The CDR3 length is 14 residues. V lost 5 bases, J lost 7 bases, and 17 bases lay in between. Germline V gene data show CDR1 as SEHNR and CDR2 as FQNEAQ (reference sequence). The CDR3, as DNA: TGTGCCAGCAGCCTCCGCAGGGTTGAAAATGAAGCTTTCTTT. Translating gives CASSLRRVENEAFF. Together with reference TRBV7-9 and TRBJ1-1, the CDR3 gives the full variable domain: DTGVSQNPRHKITKRGQNVTFRCDPISEHNRLYWYRQTLGQGPEFLTYFQNEAQLEKSRLLSDRFSAERPKGSFSTLEIQRTEQGDSAMYLCASSLRRVENEAFFGQGTRLTVV.

This clonotype was counted many times. The chain recombines TRBV20-1 with TRBJ2-5, with 9 bases fitting TRBD2. Looked up from germline, CDR1 is DFQATT and CDR2 is SNEGSKA (reference sequence). This CDR3 has 17 amino acids. Unmatched junction bases numbered 13, after V lost 0 bases and J lost 5 bases. CDR3 DNA: TGCAGTGCTAGAGACCCCGACCTAGCGGGAATAGGGGAGACCCAGTACTTC. It codes for CSARDPDLAGIGETQYF.

This clonotype was found many times. This rearrangement joins TRBV12-3 or TRBV12-4 to TRBJ2-5; 8 positions match TRBD2. V gave up 6 bases and J gave up 5 bases; unmatched junction bases: 5. There are 13 residues in the CDR3. CDR3 coding DNA: TGTGCCAGCAGGCGGGGGGTTGGGGAGACCCAGTACTTC. It translates to CASRRGVGETQYF.

Ten or more counts support this clonotype. V is TRBV7-8 and J is TRBJ2-5; TRBD2 agrees at 7 bases. The V gene's germline CDR1 is SGHVS and CDR2 FQNEAQ. This CDR3 spans 15 amino acids. Trimming at V came to 1 base and at J to 3 bases, leaving 5 bases not matched to a gene. The DNA of the CDR3 is TGTGCCAGCAGCTTAGGTGCGGGGGAAAAAGAGACCCAGTACTTC. Its protein product is CASSLGAGEKETQYF.

As regards this clonotype: This clone may be a read error of a much larger clone one base away. In DNA form, the CDR3 reads TGCTGTGCTAGAGATCACACGCGGACAGGGTTCCTAGGTGAGCAGTTCTTC. Translation gives CCARDHTRTGFLGEQFF. The chain joins TRBV20-1 to TRBJ2-1; 8 bases line up with TRBD1. CDR3 size: 17 residues. Germline CDR1 is DFQATT and CDR2 is SNEGSKA (reference sequence).

This clonotype was detected ten times or more. The genes are TRBV27 and TRBJ2-5; TRBD1 matches at 9 bases. Germline trimming cut 5 bases from V and 5 bases from J; bases unmatched to any gene: 6. This CDR3 is built from 14 residues. Germline V lookup: CDR1 MNHEY, CDR2 SMNVEV (reference sequence). CDR3 coding DNA: TGTGCCAGCAGTCTGGACAGGGGCTATGAGACCCAGTACTTC. Translated: CASSLDRGYETQYF.

The V gene is TRBV7-8, the J gene TRBJ2-3; TRBD1 or TRBD2 may be the D gene (6 bases each). The ends were cut back, 1 base at V and 2 bases at J, with 10 bases in the middle. The V gene's germline CDR1 is SGHVS and CDR2 FQNEAQ. The CDR3 totals 15 residues. CDR3 loop: CASSLVGGFTDTQYF. The CDR3, as DNA: TGTGCCAGCAGCTTAGTCGGGGGCTTCACAGATACGCAGTATTTT.

This clonotype showed up many times. The J gene is TRBJ2-7, the V gene TRBV12-3 or TRBV12-4; a weak D match, TRBD2 (5 bases). CDR3 length equals 12 residues. The V and J ends lost 5 bases and 4 bases respectively, with 9 bases between them. The CDR3, as DNA: TGTGCCAGCAGTCCCGAGGGTTACGAGCAGTACTTC. Amino acids: CASSPEGYEQYF.

This clonotype came up many times. The V gene is TRBV7-9, the J gene TRBJ1-1; 8 bases agree with TRBD1. This CDR3 is built from 15 residues. The V segment lost 4 bases and the J segment 5 bases; nucleotides outside the gene matches: 9. Germline CDR1 reads SEHNR; CDR2 reads FQNEAQ (reference sequence). The CDR3 sequence is CASSSPGGLSTEAFF. CDR3 sequence (DNA): TGTGCCAGCAGCTCACCAGGGGGCTTGAGTACTGAAGCTTTCTTT.

This clonotype was detected ten times or more. V is TRBV13 and J is TRBJ2-1, with no clear D. The germline gives CDR1 PRHDT, CDR2 FYEKMQ (reference sequence). Trimming shortened V by 4 bases and J by 6 bases, and 7 bases separated the two germline ends. This CDR3 has 12 residues. The CDR3 loop reads CASSYRTNEQFF. As DNA, the CDR3 is TGTGCCAGCAGCTACCGGACCAATGAGCAGTTCTTC. Drawing the rest from reference TRBV13 and TRBJ2-1, the complete variable domain is AAGVIQSPRHLIKEKRETATLKCYPIPRHDTVYWYQQGPGQDPQFLISFYEKMQSDKGSIPDRFSAQQFSDYHSELNMSSLELGDSALYFCASSYRTNEQFFGPGTRLTVL.